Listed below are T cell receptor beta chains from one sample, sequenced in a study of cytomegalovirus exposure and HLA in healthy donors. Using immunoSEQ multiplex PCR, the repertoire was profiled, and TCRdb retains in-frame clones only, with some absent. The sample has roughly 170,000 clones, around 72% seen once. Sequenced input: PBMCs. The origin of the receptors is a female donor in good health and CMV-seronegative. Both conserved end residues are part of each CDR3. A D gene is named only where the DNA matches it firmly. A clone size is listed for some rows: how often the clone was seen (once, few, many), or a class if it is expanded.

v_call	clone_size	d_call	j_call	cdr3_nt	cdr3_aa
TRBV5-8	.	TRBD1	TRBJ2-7	TGTGCCAGCAGCTTGGCAGAGACAGGGGGTACCCCAATCTACGAGCAGTACTTC	CASSLAETGGTPIYEQYF
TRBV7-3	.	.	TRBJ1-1	TGTGCCAGCAGCTTAACGGGCCAGGTCGCTGAAGCTTTCTTT	CASSLTGQVAEAFF
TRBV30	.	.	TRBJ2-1	TGTGCCTGGAGTCCTAAAGCGACGGGGGAGCAGTTCTTC	CAWSPKATGEQFF
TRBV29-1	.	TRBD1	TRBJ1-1	TGCAGCGTTGAAGATCACAGGGGTCGGACTGAAGCTTTCTTT	CSVEDHRGRTEAFF
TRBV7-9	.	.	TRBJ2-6	TGTGCCAGCGGTACAATAACTGGGGCCAACGTCCTGACTTTC	CASGTITGANVLTF
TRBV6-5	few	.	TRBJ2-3	TGTGCCAGCAGAAGCGGACGGATCACAGATACGCAGTATTTT	CASRSGRITDTQYF
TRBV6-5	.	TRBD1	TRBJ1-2	TGTGCCAGCAGTAACAGGGGTGGTGGCTACACCTTC	CASSNRGGGYTF
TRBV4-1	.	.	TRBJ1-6	TGCGCCAGCAGCCGGACAGTGATCTCCTATAATTCACCCCTCCACTTT	CASSRTVISYNSPLHF
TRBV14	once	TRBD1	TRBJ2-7	TGTGCCAGCAGCCACGGCAGGGGGCTCGAGCAGTACTTC	CASSHGRGLEQYF
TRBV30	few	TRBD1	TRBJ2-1	TGTGCCTGGAGTGTAGGGACAGACTACAATGAGCAGTTCTTC	CAWSVGTDYNEQFF
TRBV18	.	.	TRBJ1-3	TGTGCCAGCTCGACAGGCTCTGGAAACACCATATATTTT	CASSTGSGNTIYF
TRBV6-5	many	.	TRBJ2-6	TGTGCCAGCACCCCGACAGAGACTGGGGCCAACGTCCTGACTTTC	CASTPTETGANVLTF
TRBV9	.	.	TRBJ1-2	TGTGCCAGCAGCGCCAAGGGAGGGGTCTATGGCTACACCTTC	CASSAKGGVYGYTF
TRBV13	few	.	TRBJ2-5	TGTGCCAGCAGCTGGGGCGCGGTCGAGACCCAAGAGACCCAGTACTTC	CASSWGAVETQETQYF
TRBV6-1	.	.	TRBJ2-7	TGTGCCAGCACTGGACAGCTAGCCTACGAGCAGTACTTC	CASTGQLAYEQYF
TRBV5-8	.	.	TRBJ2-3	TGTGCCAGCACCCAGGGCGGCACAGATACGCAGTATTTT	CASTQGGTDTQYF
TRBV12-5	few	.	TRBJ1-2	TGTGCTAGTGGTTTGGATCCAGCCTCGGGTGGCTACACCTTC	CASGLDPASGGYTF
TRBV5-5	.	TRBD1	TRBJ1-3	TGTGCCAGCAGCCCGGGGTCAGGGGGTACGGGAAACACCATATATTTT	CASSPGSGGTGNTIYF
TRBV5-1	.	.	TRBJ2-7	TGCGCCAGCAGCTTGGCCGGTGGAGGCGCGAGCTCCTACGAGCAGTACTTC	CASSLAGGGASSYEQYF
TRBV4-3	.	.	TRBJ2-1	TGCGCCAGCAGCCATAGGACAGTATGGGGCAATGAGCAGTTCTTC	CASSHRTVWGNEQFF
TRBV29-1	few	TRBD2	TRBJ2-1	TGCAGCGTTGACAGACTAGCGGGAGTCAATGAGCAGTTCTTC	CSVDRLAGVNEQFF
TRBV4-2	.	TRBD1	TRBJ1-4	TGTGCCAGCAGCCGGTCGACAGGGGACGATTACGAAAAACTGTTTTTT	CASSRSTGDDYEKLFF
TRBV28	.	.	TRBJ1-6	TGTGCCAGCAGTTACCATACAGGGAATTCACCCCTCCACTTT	CASSYHTGNSPLHF
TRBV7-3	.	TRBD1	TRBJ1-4	TGTGCCAGCAGCTTAACGGGGGGGACAGGGGCTGAAAAACTGTTTTTT	CASSLTGGTGAEKLFF
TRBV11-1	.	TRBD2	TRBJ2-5	TGTGCCAGCAGCTTACATGCGGGACTAGCGGTCCAAGAGACCCAGTACTTC	CASSLHAGLAVQETQYF
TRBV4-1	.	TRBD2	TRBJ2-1	TGCGCCAGCAACCATCCGGGGAGGGCAGTGGACAATGAGCAGTTCTTC	CASNHPGRAVDNEQFF
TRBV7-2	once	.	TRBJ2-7	TGTGCCAGCAGCCCTAACTACGAGCAGTACTTC	CASSPNYEQYF
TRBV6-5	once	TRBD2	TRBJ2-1	TGTGCCAGTAGAGCGGGGGGTTACAATGAGCAGTTCTTC	CASRAGGYNEQFF
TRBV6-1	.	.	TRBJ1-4	TGTGCCAGCAGACGGGGAATTAATGAAAAACTGTTTTTT	CASRRGINEKLFF
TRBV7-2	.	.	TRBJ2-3	TGTGCCAGCAGCTTAGGATCTGGACAATTGACAGATACGCAGTATTTT	CASSLGSGQLTDTQYF
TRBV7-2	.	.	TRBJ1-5	TGTGCCAGCAGCTTAGCAGGAGGCAACCCACCGACTCAGCCCCAGCATTTT	CASSLAGGNPPTQPQHF
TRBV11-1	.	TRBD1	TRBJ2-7	TGTGCCAGCAGCTTAGCCGGGACAGGGGTCTACGAGCAGTACTTC	CASSLAGTGVYEQYF
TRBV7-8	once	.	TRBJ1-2	TGTGCCAGCAGCTTAGTGGGGGGTGGGTACAACTATGGCTACACCTTC	CASSLVGGGYNYGYTF
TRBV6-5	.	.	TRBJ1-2	TGTGCCAGCAGTTACTCGCTTGGCGGCAACTATGGCTACACCTTC	CASSYSLGGNYGYTF
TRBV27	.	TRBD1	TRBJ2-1	TGTGCCGTGACAGGGCCTGCCAATGAGCAGTTCTTC	CAVTGPANEQFF
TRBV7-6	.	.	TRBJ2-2	TGTGCCAGCAGACTAGTCGGGTCCACGAACACCGGGGAGCTGTTTTTT	CASRLVGSTNTGELFF
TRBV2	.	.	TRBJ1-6	TGTGCCGGAGCAACAGGGATAGGTTCACCCCTCCACTTT	CAGATGIGSPLHF
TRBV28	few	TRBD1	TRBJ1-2	TGTGCCAGCAGTTTATGGGACAGGGGGCTTGGCTATGGCTACACCTTC	CASSLWDRGLGYGYTF
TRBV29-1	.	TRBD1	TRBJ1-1	TGCAGCGCCCGGGACAGCACTGAAGCTTTCTTT	CSARDSTEAFF
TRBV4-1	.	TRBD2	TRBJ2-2	TGCGCCAGCAGCCAACCGACTAGCCGGCTAGGAGGGGAGCTGTTTTTT	CASSQPTSRLGGELFF
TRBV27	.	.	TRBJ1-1	TGTGCCAGCAGTCTACAGGGATTATCTGAAGCTTTCTTT	CASSLQGLSEAFF
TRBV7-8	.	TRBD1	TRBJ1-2	TGTGCCAGCAGCTCGGGACAGGGTGGGAACACCTTC	CASSSGQGGNTF
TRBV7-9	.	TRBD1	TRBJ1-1	TGTGCCAGCAGCCTCTCAGGGGGGAACACTGAAGCTTTCTTT	CASSLSGGNTEAFF
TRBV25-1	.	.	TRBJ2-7	TGTGCCAGCAGCGCAGGGTACGAGCAGTACTTC	CASSAGYEQYF
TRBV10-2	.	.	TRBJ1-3	TGCGCCAGCAGTGACCTTCTCGTAGAAGAGAGCTCTGGAAACACCATATATTTT	CASSDLLVEESSGNTIYF
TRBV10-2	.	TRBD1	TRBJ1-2	TGCGCCAGCAGGGCGGGACAGGGAACGGATGCCTATGGCTACACCTTC	CASRAGQGTDAYGYTF
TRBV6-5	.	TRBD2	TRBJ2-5	TGTGCCAGCAGTTCCGGGACTAGAAAGACCCAGTACTTC	CASSSGTRKTQYF
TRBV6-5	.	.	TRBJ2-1	TGTGCCAGCAGTTACTCGACACCGAGCTCCTACAATGAGCAGTTCTTC	CASSYSTPSSYNEQFF
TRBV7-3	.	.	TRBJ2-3	TGTGCCAGCAGCTTGCGGGTGGCAGATACGCAGTATTTT	CASSLRVADTQYF
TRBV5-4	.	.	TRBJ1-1	TGTGCCAGCAGCGGGGACTTAGACAGCAAATTCTTT	CASSGDLDSKFF
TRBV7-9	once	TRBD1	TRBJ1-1	TGTGCCAGCAGCTTAGCGGACAGGGCGAACACTGAAGCTTTCTTT	CASSLADRANTEAFF
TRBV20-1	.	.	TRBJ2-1	TGCAGTGCTATCCTAGCCGTCCAACGGTTCTTC	CSAILAVQRFF
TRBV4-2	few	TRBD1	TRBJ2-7	TGTGCCAGCAGCCAAGGGGACAGCCTAAGGGGCTACGAGCAGTACTTC	CASSQGDSLRGYEQYF
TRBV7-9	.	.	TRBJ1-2	TGTGCCAGCAGCTTAGTCTCCATTTTTACAGCTAACTATGGCTACACCTTC	CASSLVSIFTANYGYTF
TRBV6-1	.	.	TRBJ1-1	TGTGCCAGCACATTACTTGGGCGGGGGAACACTGAAGCTTTCTTT	CASTLLGRGNTEAFF
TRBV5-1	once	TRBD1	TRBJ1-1	TGCGCCAGCAGCTTGCAGGGGGAAAGTGAAGCTTTCTTT	CASSLQGESEAFF
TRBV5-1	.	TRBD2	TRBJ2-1	TGCGCCAGCAGCTTGGTTGGGGGGAGGGCCCCCAATGAGCAGTTCTTC	CASSLVGGRAPNEQFF
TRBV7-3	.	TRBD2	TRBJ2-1	TGTGCCAGCAGCCCAAGACCTAGCGGGAGACTTGGTGAGCAGTTCTTC	CASSPRPSGRLGEQFF